This T cell receptor (beta chain) was identified during a study of molecular identifiers for immune sequencing clone quantification. Study outcomes and limitations: Detecting spiked Jurkat TCR RNA from one cell among about a million naive cells was reportedly possible.

TCRdb independently ran MiXCR on the PCR reads; one entry per CDR3 protein. The repertoire holds about 510,000 distinct CDR3 sequences, with 20% to 25% as singletons. This clonotype came up a few times. Its antigen remains unidentified. A clone one base away is much larger, so this may be a read error. Naive CD8 T cells underwent sorting with the CD8+CD4-CCR7+CD45RA+ definition. Germline V gene data show CDR1 as SNHLY and CDR2 as FYNNEI. The CDR3 is 12 residues long. The chain combines TRBV2 with TRBJ1-5; D gene uncertain. This TCR came from a human donor in good health. Some libraries in this study had Jurkat cell RNA spiked in. Sequencing used naive CD8+ T cells from blood, with Jurkat cell RNA spiked in. Stated subset: FACS-sorted CD8+CD4-CCR7+CD45RA+ naive T cells. The CDR3 region is CAGSGANQPQHF. For the CDR3, the DNA is TGTGCCGGCAGTGGAGCGAATCAGCCCCAGCATTTT.